This T cell receptor beta chain comes out of a study of human T cells and chemical hapten exposure. Overall study context: Patch tests delivered 0.01% DPC to the upper back and were evaluated at 6 days. The study, taken as a whole, reports: The study found expanded TCRs formed significantly more large CDR3 similarity clusters than controls.

This clonotype was observed many times. Its antigen is as yet unknown. Trimming left V 2 bases short and J 7 bases short, with 7 bases between. The CDR3 has 12 amino acids. This sample's time point: patch test 1, 2 weeks after DPC sensitization. Treatment defined: therapeutic diphenylcyclopropenone sensitization with weekly scalp DPC. The study drew its donors from alopecia patients who were 18 to 70 years old and suitable for DPC. TCRdb reprocessed the RACE reads via MiXCR and lists one record per CDR3 protein. The profile covers roughly 380,000 distinct CDR3 sequences, with about 4.4% appearing a single time and under 3% taken by the ten largest.

The specimen comprised whole blood, sampled in connection with sensitization to the hapten diphenylcyclopropenone (DPC). The rearrangement uses TRBV12-3 or TRBV12-4 and TRBJ2-3; the D gene is possibly TRBD1 (5 bases). The sequence was collected from a woman between 50 and 59 years old with alopecia areata. Some clones in this sample may be carry-over from other donors' samples. CDR3 nucleotide sequence: TGTGCCAGCAGTTTACAGGGTCATACGCAGTATTTT. Translated: CASSLQGHTQYF.